These T cell receptor beta chains were read from a single sample in a study of beta chain features in type 1 diabetes. The table came from immunoSEQ multiplex PCR; TCRdb's copy has only in-frame clones and leaves some out. The sample lists 640,000 or so clones, about an eighth occurring once. The source material was naive CD4+ T cells from blood. These receptors were collected from a man aged 18 to 30 with type 1 diabetes. Each CDR3 is given with its conserved first and last residue. The D gene is left open where the match is weak. Some rows mark clone size as missing; the rest say once, few, many or name a class of expanded clone.

v_gene: TRBV29-1
abundance: few
d_gene: .
j_gene: TRBJ2-5
CDR3aa: CSVGLSQETQYF
CDR3nt: TGCAGCGTTGGCTTATCCCAAGAGACCCAGTACTTC

v_gene: TRBV10-3
abundance: .
d_gene: .
j_gene: TRBJ1-1
CDR3aa: CAISLDGNTEAFF
CDR3nt: TGTGCCATCAGTCTCGACGGGAACACTGAAGCTTTCTTT

v_gene: TRBV2
abundance: .
d_gene: .
j_gene: TRBJ1-6
CDR3aa: CASLDGYYSPLHF
CDR3nt: TGTGCCAGCCTGGACGGGTACTATTCACCCCTCCACTTT

v_gene: TRBV5-1
abundance: .
d_gene: TRBD1
j_gene: TRBJ2-5
CDR3aa: CASSPPGGETQYF
CDR3nt: TGCGCCAGCAGCCCCCCAGGGGGCGAGACCCAGTACTTC

v_gene: TRBV5-1
abundance: .
d_gene: TRBD1
j_gene: TRBJ2-1
CDR3aa: CASSSGTGETLYNEQFF
CDR3nt: TGCGCCAGCAGCTCCGGGACAGGGGAAACACTGTACAATGAGCAGTTCTTC

v_gene: TRBV15
abundance: .
d_gene: .
j_gene: TRBJ2-1
CDR3aa: CATSRDLTGNEQFF
CDR3nt: TGTGCCACCAGCAGAGATCTCACAGGCAATGAGCAGTTCTTC

v_gene: TRBV30
abundance: .
d_gene: .
j_gene: TRBJ2-7
CDR3aa: CAWNPGGPYEQYF
CDR3nt: TGTGCCTGGAACCCTGGGGGTCCTTACGAGCAGTACTTC

v_gene: TRBV7-9
abundance: few
d_gene: .
j_gene: TRBJ2-5
CDR3aa: CASSLRAQETQYF
CDR3nt: TGTGCCAGCAGCTTGCGGGCCCAAGAGACCCAGTACTTC

v_gene: TRBV7-9
abundance: .
d_gene: TRBD2
j_gene: TRBJ2-1
CDR3aa: CASSSSGGFYNEQFF
CDR3nt: TGTGCCAGCAGCTCCAGCGGGGGGTTCTACAATGAGCAGTTCTTC

v_gene: TRBV6-5
abundance: few
d_gene: .
j_gene: TRBJ2-2
CDR3aa: CASGENTGELFF
CDR3nt: TGTGCCAGTGGTGAGAACACCGGGGAGCTGTTTTTT

v_gene: TRBV9
abundance: few
d_gene: TRBD1
j_gene: TRBJ2-1
CDR3aa: CASSRDRDDEQFF
CDR3nt: TGTGCCAGCAGCCGGGACAGGGACGATGAGCAGTTCTTC

v_gene: TRBV7-8
abundance: .
d_gene: TRBD1
j_gene: TRBJ1-4
CDR3aa: CASSGQSNEKLFF
CDR3nt: TGTGCCAGCTCGGGACAGAGTAATGAAAAACTGTTTTTT

v_gene: TRBV28
abundance: .
d_gene: TRBD2
j_gene: TRBJ2-2
CDR3aa: CASSSSGGNTGELFF
CDR3nt: TGTGCCAGCAGCAGTAGCGGGGGGAACACCGGGGAGCTGTTTTTT

v_gene: TRBV28
abundance: .
d_gene: .
j_gene: TRBJ1-2
CDR3aa: CASSRDLGQAYGYTF
CDR3nt: TGTGCCAGCAGCAGGGACCTGGGTCAGGCCTATGGCTACACCTTC

v_gene: TRBV28
abundance: few
d_gene: TRBD1
j_gene: TRBJ1-5
CDR3aa: CASSLGQALHF
CDR3nt: TGTGCCAGCAGTTTGGGACAGGCTCTGCATTTT

v_gene: TRBV7-2
abundance: .
d_gene: .
j_gene: TRBJ2-5
CDR3aa: CASSLVAAYQETQYF
CDR3nt: TGTGCCAGCAGCTTAGTTGCGGCGTACCAAGAGACCCAGTACTTC

v_gene: TRBV10-3
abundance: .
d_gene: .
j_gene: TRBJ2-7
CDR3aa: CAIMDGSSYEQYF
CDR3nt: TGTGCCATCATGGATGGTAGCTCCTACGAGCAGTACTTC

v_gene: TRBV27
abundance: few
d_gene: .
j_gene: TRBJ2-5
CDR3aa: CASSLSRQHQETQYF
CDR3nt: TGTGCCAGCAGTTTATCGAGGCAACACCAAGAGACCCAGTACTTC

v_gene: TRBV10-3
abundance: .
d_gene: .
j_gene: TRBJ2-5
CDR3aa: CAISESQGQETQYF
CDR3nt: TGTGCCATCAGTGAGTCACAGGGACAAGAGACCCAGTACTTC

v_gene: TRBV29-1
abundance: few
d_gene: .
j_gene: TRBJ2-7
CDR3aa: CSVEGLGEQYF
CDR3nt: TGCAGCGTTGAAGGACTAGGCGAGCAGTACTTC

v_gene: TRBV9
abundance: .
d_gene: .
j_gene: TRBJ1-1
CDR3aa: CASSPQGVVTEAFF
CDR3nt: TGTGCCAGCAGCCCACAGGGAGTCGTCACTGAAGCTTTCTTT

v_gene: TRBV6-5
abundance: few
d_gene: .
j_gene: TRBJ2-7
CDR3aa: CASSPGPSSYEQYF
CDR3nt: TGTGCCAGCAGCCCGGGACCCAGCTCCTACGAGCAGTACTTC

v_gene: TRBV5-4
abundance: .
d_gene: .
j_gene: TRBJ1-6
CDR3aa: CASSYTGPSYNSPLHF
CDR3nt: TGTGCCAGCAGCTACACTGGACCCTCCTATAATTCACCCCTCCACTTT